The 20 T cell receptor beta chains below come from one sample, sequenced in a study of blood T cell repertoires in COVID-19. Sequencing used immunoSEQ multiplex PCR; TCRdb keeps in-frame clones, though not all of them. This table has around 120,000 clones, 90% appearing once. Sample: peripheral blood. All receptors come from a man aged 55 to 69 with COVID-19, enrolled during active disease.

The chain couples TRBV27 to TRBJ2-7; TRBD2 matches 9 bases. This CDR3 region has 16 residues. V shed 3 bases, J shed 2 bases, and the junction held 8 bases outside the gene matches. Germline CDR1 MNHEY, CDR2 SMNVEV (reference sequence). The CDR3 region is CASSFRSAGGPYEQYF. The CDR3 region has the DNA TGTGCCAGCAGTTTTCGTTCTGCGGGAGGGCCCTACGAGCAGTACTTC.

This chain links TRBV9 with TRBJ2-7; 8 bases match TRBD2. V was pared by 7 bases and J by 0 bases, with 12 bases of the junction left unmatched. Germline CDR1 and CDR2: SGDLS and YYNGEE. The CDR3 is made up of 16 amino acids. In nucleotides, the CDR3 is TGTGCCAGCTCTTTCCATAGCGGGGATCCCTCCTACGAGCAGTACTTC. Protein product: CASSFHSGDPSYEQYF.

This chain joins TRBV7-9 and TRBJ1-1; D ambiguous. CDR1 is SEHNR, CDR2 FQNEAQ, per germline (reference sequence). This CDR3 contains 14 residues. Deletions cut 2 bases from V and 3 bases from J, with 10 bases between. CDR3 sequence reads: CASSLLERDTEAFF. DNA of the CDR3: TGTGCCAGCAGCTTACTCGAACGGGACACTGAAGCTTTCTTT. Complete variable domain (other parts from reference TRBV7-9 and TRBJ1-1): DTGVSQNPRHKITKRGQNVTFRCDPISEHNRLYWYRQTLGQGPEFLTYFQNEAQLEKSRLLSDRFSAERPKGSFSTLEIQRTEQGDSAMYLCASSLLERDTEAFFGQGTRLTVV.

This clone was observed a few times. The rearrangement uses TRBV28 and TRBJ2-7; TRBD1 matches at 7 bases. The CDR3 covers 16 residues. Looked up from germline, CDR1 is MDHEN and CDR2 is SYDVKM. After removal of 6 bases from V and 1 base from J, the junction contained 12 bases not matched to a gene. CDR3 in amino acids: CASSPTDRAISYEQYF. As DNA, the CDR3 is TGTGCCAGCAGCCCAACCGACAGGGCAATTTCCTACGAGCAGTACTTC.

The CDR3 loop reads CASRFGSAGANVLTF. For the CDR3, the DNA is TGTGCCAGCAGATTCGGTAGTGCTGGGGCCAACGTCCTGACTTTC. The chain couples TRBV7-2 to TRBJ2-6; D uncertain. This CDR3 is built from 15 residues. Deletions cut 6 bases from V and 2 bases from J, with 11 bases between. Germline V gene lookup returns CDR1 SGHTA and CDR2 FQGNSA.

This sequence joins TRBV6-4 and TRBJ2-3; D not certain. This CDR3 is 17 amino acids long. Trimming removed 4 bases at V and 5 bases at J, with 22 bases between. CDR1 is MRHNA, CDR2 SNTAGT, per germline. The CDR3 DNA reads TGTGCCAGCAGTGCACCCCAGTTGAGCGCCCGGATAGATACGCAGTATTTT. Its translation: CASSAPQLSARIDTQYF.

This clone occurred once. The CDR3 loop reads CASRSWDSNEKLFF. The CDR3 DNA reads TGTGCCAGCAGATCCTGGGACAGTAATGAAAAACTGTTTTTT. The chain combines TRBV11-2 with TRBJ1-4; 7 bases fit TRBD1. This CDR3 is 14 amino acids long. Germline CDR1 and CDR2: SGHAT and FQNNGV. V was pared by 6 bases and J by 4 bases, with 5 bases of the junction left unmatched.

The gene calls are TRBV4-1 and TRBJ2-7, with 11 bases lining up with TRBD2. This CDR3 spans 16 amino acids. Trimming took 5 bases from V and 5 from J; bases not matched to a gene: 11. Per germline, CDR1 MGHRA and CDR2 YSYEKL. The CDR3 protein is CASSESTSGIGHEQYF. The CDR3, as DNA: TGCGCCAGCAGCGAATCGACTAGCGGGATAGGGCACGAGCAGTACTTC.

The chain joins TRBV19 to TRBJ2-7, with D perhaps matching TRBD1 (6 bases). Trimming took off 2 bases at V and 2 bases at J, with 10 bases between the two ends. CDR1 LNHDA and CDR2 SQIVND come from the germline V gene (reference sequence). The CDR3 has 14 amino acids. Here the CDR3 DNA reads TGTGCCAGTAGTATACAGGGGACCACCTACGAGCAGTACTTC. Amino acid sequence: CASSIQGTTYEQYF.

The chain couples TRBV29-1 to TRBJ2-3; 8 nucleotides match TRBD2. The ends lost 5 bases at V and 5 bases at J; junction bases unmatched: 6. Germline V gene sequence: CDR1 SQVTM, CDR2 ANQGSEA. This CDR3 comprises 13 residues. In DNA, the CDR3 is TGCAGCGTTTTAGCGGGACACTTAGATACGCAGTATTTT. Protein: CSVLAGHLDTQYF.

Written as DNA, the CDR3 is TGTGCCAGCAGCCGACAGGTCTACGAGCAGTACTTC. It encodes CASSRQVYEQYF. This chain connects TRBV6-2 or TRBV6-3 to TRBJ2-7; maybe TRBD1 (6 bases). This CDR3 comprises 12 residues. Per the germline V gene, CDR1 is MNHEY and CDR2 is SVGEGT. With 6 bases removed from V and 3 bases from J, the gap between germline ends came to 9 bases.

The V call is TRBV2, the J call TRBJ2-7; 9 bases are a match to TRBD2. Trimming took 6 bases from V and 0 from J; bases not matched to a gene: 3. Germline CDR1 reads SNHLY; CDR2 reads FYNNEI. This CDR3 region has 14 residues. CDR3 loop: CASRQAGGSYEQYF. In nucleotides, the CDR3 is TGTGCCAGCAGGCAAGCGGGAGGCTCCTACGAGCAGTACTTC.

This chain uses TRBV3-1 (or the pseudogene TRBV3-2) with TRBJ1-2; TRBD1 matches at 7 bases. Germline CDR1 LGHDT, CDR2 YNNKEL (reference sequence). V gave up 4 bases and J gave up 5 bases; unmatched junction bases: 4. This CDR3 is 13 amino acids long. This chain's CDR3 is CASSRDSLYGYTF. The CDR3 nucleotides read TGTGCCAGCAGCCGGGACAGTCTGTATGGCTACACCTTC.

The CDR3 protein is CASSLAAGNYEQYF. DNA for the CDR3: TGTGCCAGCAGCTTGGCGGCAGGGAACTACGAGCAGTACTTC. The chain carries TRBV5-6 and TRBJ2-7; the D gene is possibly TRBD1 (5 bases). CDR1 is SGHDT, CDR2 YYEEEE, per germline. V was clipped by 0 bases and J by 3 bases, with 10 bases between them. This CDR3 has 14 amino acids.

This rearrangement joins TRBV11-2 to TRBJ1-2; 9 nucleotides agree with TRBD1. From germline, CDR1 is SGHAT and CDR2 FQNNGV. CDR3 length: 14 residues. V lost 5 bases and J lost 8; bases outside the gene matches: 9. CDR3 DNA: TGTGCCAGCAGCGCGGACAGGGGATCAGGAGGCTACACCTTC. Its protein product is CASSADRGSGGYTF.

This clone was seen once. The chain carries TRBV7-2 and TRBJ1-6, with a weak D call TRBD1 (6 bases). Trimming stripped 1 base from V and 6 bases from J, with 10 bases between. The CDR3 spans 15 residues. The V gene's germline CDR1 is SGHTA and CDR2 FQGNSA. CDR3 in amino acids: CASSLDGQFNSPLHF. CDR3 DNA sequence: TGTGCCAGCAGCTTAGATGGACAGTTTAATTCACCCCTCCACTTT.

The rearrangement joins TRBV6-2 or TRBV6-3 to TRBJ1-5, with 7 bases fitting TRBD1. Per germline, CDR1 MNHEY and CDR2 SVGEGT. The CDR3 is made up of 17 amino acids. With 4 bases clipped from V and 6 bases from J, the junction kept 15 bases outside the gene matches. In DNA form, the CDR3 reads TGTGCCAGCAGTTCCGTCCGTGACAGGGTGTGGGGTCAGCCCCAGCATTTT. Translation gives CASSSVRDRVWGQPQHF.

The rearrangement links TRBV5-4 to TRBJ2-7; D unclear. V was shortened by 3 bases and J by 0 bases, with 19 bases between the two germline ends. The CDR3 sequence is 17 residues long. Per the germline V gene, CDR1 is SGHNT and CDR2 is YYREEE (reference sequence). CDR3 protein: CASSSWIRSASSYEQYF. CDR3 sequence (DNA): TGTGCCAGCAGCTCGTGGATCCGCAGCGCGAGCTCCTACGAGCAGTACTTC.

The chain is built from TRBV28 and TRBJ1-5; D is perhaps TRBD1 (5 bases). V was cut by 5 bases and J by 1 base, with 12 bases left in between. Germline V CDR1 and CDR2: MDHEN, SYDVKM. There are 15 residues in the CDR3. The chain's CDR3 is CASSPGYDSNQPQHF. In DNA form, the CDR3 reads TGTGCCAGCAGTCCAGGGTACGACAGCAATCAGCCCCAGCATTTT.

The chain employs TRBV6-2 or TRBV6-3 and TRBJ1-5; 8 bases line up with TRBD1. The V and J ends lost 6 bases and 9 bases, in that order; junction bases with no gene match: 16. In germline, CDR1 is MNHEY, CDR2 SVGEGT. The CDR3 loop spans 16 amino acids. CDR3 DNA sequence: TGTGCCAGCAGCTCCAACCAGGGGGCAGGACTCGTGCCCCAGCATTTT. Encoded protein: CASSSNQGAGLVPQHF.